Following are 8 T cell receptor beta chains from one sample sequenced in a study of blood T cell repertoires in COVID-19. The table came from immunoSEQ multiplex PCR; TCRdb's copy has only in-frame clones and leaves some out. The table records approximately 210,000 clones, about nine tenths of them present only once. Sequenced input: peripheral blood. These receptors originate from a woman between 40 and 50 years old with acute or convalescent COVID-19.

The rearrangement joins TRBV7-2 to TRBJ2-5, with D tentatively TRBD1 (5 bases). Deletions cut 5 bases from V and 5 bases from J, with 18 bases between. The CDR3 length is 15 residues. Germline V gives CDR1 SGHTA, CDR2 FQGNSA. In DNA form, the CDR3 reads TGTGCCAGCAGCACCCGACAGAGGCAAGTGGAGACCCAGTACTTC. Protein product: CASSTRQRQVETQYF.

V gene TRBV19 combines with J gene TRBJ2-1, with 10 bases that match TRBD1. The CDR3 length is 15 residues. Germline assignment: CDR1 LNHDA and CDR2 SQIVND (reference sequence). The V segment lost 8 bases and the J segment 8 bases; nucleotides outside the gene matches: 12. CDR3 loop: CASVVQGQGSDEQFF. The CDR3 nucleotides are TGTGCCAGTGTCGTTCAGGGACAGGGGTCCGATGAGCAGTTCTTC.

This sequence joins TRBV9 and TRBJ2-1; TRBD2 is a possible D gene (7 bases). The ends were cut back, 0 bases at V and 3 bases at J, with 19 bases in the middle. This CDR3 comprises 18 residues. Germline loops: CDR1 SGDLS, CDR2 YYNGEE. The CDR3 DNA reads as TGTGCCAGCAGCGTAGGGAACTCCCGGGGGGCCGTCTACAATGAGCAGTTCTTC. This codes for CASSVGNSRGAVYNEQFF.

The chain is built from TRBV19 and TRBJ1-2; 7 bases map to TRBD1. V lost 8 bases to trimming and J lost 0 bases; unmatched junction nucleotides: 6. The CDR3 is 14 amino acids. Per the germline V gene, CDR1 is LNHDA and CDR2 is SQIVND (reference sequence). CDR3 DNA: TGTGCCAGTTCAGACAGGGTCGCTAACTATGGCTACACCTTC. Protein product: CASSDRVANYGYTF.

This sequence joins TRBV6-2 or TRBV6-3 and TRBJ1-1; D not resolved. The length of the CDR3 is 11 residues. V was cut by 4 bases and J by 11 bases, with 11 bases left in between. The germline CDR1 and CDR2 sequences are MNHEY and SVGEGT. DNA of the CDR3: TGTGCCAGCAGTTGGGAGACCAGGGCTTTCTTT. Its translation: CASSWETRAFF.

CDR3 DNA sequence: TGCGCCAGCAGCTATACGACAGGTTTGGGTTTCTACAATGAGCAGTTCTTC. Translating it yields CASSYTTGLGFYNEQFF. The V gene is TRBV5-1, the J gene TRBJ2-1; maybe TRBD1 (6 bases). Trimming pared 3 bases from V and 3 bases from J, leaving 19 bases between. This CDR3 contains 17 residues. CDR1 SGHRS and CDR2 YFSETQ come from the germline V gene.

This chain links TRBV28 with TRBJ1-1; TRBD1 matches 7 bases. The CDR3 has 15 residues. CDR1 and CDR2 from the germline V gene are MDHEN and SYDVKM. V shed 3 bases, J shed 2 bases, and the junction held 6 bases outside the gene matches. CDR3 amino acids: CASSFWGQLNTEAFF. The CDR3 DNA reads TGTGCCAGCAGTTTTTGGGGACAGTTAAACACTGAAGCTTTCTTT.

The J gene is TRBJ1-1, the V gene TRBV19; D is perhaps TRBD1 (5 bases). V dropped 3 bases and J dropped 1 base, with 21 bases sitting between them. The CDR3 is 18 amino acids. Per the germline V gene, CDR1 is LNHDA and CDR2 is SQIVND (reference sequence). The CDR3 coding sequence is TGTGCCAGTAGTATCGGCTTAGAGGCGCGGACAACGAACACTGAAGCTTTCTTT. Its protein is CASSIGLEARTTNTEAFF.